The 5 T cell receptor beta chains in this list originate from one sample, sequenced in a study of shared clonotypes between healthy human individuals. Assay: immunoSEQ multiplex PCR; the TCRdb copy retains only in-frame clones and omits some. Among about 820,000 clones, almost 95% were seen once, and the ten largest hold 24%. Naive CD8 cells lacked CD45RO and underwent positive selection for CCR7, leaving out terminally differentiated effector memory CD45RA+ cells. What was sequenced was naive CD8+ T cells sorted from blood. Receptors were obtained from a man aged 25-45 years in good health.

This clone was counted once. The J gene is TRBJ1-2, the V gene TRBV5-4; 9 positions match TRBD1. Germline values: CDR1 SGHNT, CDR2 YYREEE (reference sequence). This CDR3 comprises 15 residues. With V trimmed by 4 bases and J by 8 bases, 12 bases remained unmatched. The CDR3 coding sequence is TGTGCCAGCAGCACCCCCGGGACAGGGTTGTACGGCTACACCTTC. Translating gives CASSTPGTGLYGYTF.

The CDR3 coding sequence is TGTGCCAGCAGCGAAGCTAGTAGGGCCGGACCGTTCTTC. Encoded protein: CASSEASRAGPFF. J is TRBJ2-1 and V is TRBV7-2; D is unresolved. V lost 5 bases and J 15 bases, leaving 20 bases between the germline ends. This CDR3 comprises 13 residues. CDR1 SGHTA and CDR2 FQGNSA come from the germline V gene.

The DNA for the CDR3 is TGTGCCAGCAGTTACGGTACAGCCCGAAACACTGAAGCTTTCTTT. This gives the protein CASSYGTARNTEAFF. This sequence joins TRBV6-5 and TRBJ1-1; D unclear. The CDR3 has 15 residues. Germline V lookup: CDR1 MNHEY, CDR2 SVGAGI. The V end lost 2 bases, the J end lost 2 bases, and 12 bases lay between the germline ends.

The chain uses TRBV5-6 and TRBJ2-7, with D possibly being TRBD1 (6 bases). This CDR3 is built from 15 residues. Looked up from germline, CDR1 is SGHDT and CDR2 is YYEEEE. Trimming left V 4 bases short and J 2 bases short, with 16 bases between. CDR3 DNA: TGTGCCAGCAGCCCTCCTGACAGGATAGCCTACGAGCAGTACTTC. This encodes CASSPPDRIAYEQYF.

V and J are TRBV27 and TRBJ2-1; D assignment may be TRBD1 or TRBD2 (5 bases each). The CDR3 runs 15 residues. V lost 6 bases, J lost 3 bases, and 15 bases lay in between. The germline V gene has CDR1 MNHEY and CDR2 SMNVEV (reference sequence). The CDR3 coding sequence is TGTGCCAGCAGCTTCCTCGGGACGGGCTACAATGAGCAGTTCTTC. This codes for CASSFLGTGYNEQFF.